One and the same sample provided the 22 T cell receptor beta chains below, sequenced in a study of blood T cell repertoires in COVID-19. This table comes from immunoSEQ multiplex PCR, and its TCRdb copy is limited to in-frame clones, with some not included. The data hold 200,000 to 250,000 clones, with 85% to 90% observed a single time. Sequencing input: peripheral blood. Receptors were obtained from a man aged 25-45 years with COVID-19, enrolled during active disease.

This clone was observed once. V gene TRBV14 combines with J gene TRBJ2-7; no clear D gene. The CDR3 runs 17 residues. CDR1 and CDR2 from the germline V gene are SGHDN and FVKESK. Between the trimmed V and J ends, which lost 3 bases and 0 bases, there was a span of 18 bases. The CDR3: CASSHWASNTFSYEQYF. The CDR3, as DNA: TGTGCCAGCAGCCATTGGGCGTCGAACACCTTCTCCTACGAGCAGTACTTC.

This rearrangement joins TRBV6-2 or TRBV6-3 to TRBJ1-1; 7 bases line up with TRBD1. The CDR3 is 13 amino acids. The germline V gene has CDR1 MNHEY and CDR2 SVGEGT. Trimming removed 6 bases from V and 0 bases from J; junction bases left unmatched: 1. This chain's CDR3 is CASSTGVNTEAFF. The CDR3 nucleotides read TGTGCCAGCAGCACAGGGGTGAACACTGAAGCTTTCTTT.

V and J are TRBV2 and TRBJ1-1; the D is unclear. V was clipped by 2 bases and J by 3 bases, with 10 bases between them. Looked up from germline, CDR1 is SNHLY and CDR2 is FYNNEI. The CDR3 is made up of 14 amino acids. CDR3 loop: CASSERAGYTEAFF. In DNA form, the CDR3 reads TGTGCCAGCAGTGAACGGGCGGGCTACACTGAAGCTTTCTTT.

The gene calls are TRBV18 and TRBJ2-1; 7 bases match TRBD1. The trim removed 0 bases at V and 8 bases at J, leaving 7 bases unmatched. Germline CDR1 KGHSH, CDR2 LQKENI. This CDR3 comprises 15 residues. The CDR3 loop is CASSPPGTERDEQFF. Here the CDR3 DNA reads TGTGCCAGCTCACCACCGGGGACAGAACGGGATGAGCAGTTCTTC. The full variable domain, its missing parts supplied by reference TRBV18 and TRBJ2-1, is NAGVMQNPRHLVRRRGQEARLRCSPMKGHSHVYWYRQLPEEGLKFMVYLQKENIIDESGMPKERFSAEFPKEGPSILRIQQVVRGDSAAYFCASSPPGTERDEQFFGPGTRLTVL.

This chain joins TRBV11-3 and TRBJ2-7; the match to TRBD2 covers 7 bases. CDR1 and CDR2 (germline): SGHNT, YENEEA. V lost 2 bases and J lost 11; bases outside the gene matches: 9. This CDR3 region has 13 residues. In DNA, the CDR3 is TGTGCCAGCAGCTTAAGGTCGGGGGGTGAGGAGTACTTC. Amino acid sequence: CASSLRSGGEEYF.

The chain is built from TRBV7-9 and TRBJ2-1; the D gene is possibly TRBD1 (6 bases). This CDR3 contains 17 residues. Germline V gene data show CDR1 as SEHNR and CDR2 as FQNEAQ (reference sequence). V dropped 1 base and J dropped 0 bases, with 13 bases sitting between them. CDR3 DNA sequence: TGTGCCAGCAGCTTAGTAGGGGGAAGTAGCTCCTACAATGAGCAGTTCTTC. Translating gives CASSLVGGSSSYNEQFF.

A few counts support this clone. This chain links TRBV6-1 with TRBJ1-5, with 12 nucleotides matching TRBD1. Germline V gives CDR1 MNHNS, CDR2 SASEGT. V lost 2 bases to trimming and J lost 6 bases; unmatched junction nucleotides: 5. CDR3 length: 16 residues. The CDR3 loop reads CASSEPGQGASQPQHF. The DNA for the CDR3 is TGTGCCAGCAGTGAACCGGGACAGGGGGCGAGTCAGCCCCAGCATTTT.

The DNA of the CDR3 is TGTGCCAGTAGTATCCGGGGTTCGGGAAACACCATATATTTT. Amino acids: CASSIRGSGNTIYF. The chain couples TRBV19 to TRBJ1-3, with no clear D. The CDR3 runs to 14 residues. The V gene's germline CDR1 is LNHDA and CDR2 SQIVND (reference sequence). V lost 3 bases and J lost 4, with 10 bases in between.

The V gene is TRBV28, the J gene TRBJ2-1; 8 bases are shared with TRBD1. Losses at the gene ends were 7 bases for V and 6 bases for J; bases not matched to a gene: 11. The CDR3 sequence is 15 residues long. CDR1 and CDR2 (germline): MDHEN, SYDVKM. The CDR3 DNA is TGTGCCAGCATCACCCAGCGGACAGGGATCAATGAGCAGTTCTTC. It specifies CASITQRTGINEQFF. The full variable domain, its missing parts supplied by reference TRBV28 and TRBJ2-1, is DVKVTQSSRYLVKRTGEKVFLECVQDMDHENMFWYRQDPGLGLRLIYFSYDVKMKEKGDIPEGYSVSREKKERFSLILESASTNQTSMYLCASITQRTGINEQFFGPGTRLTVL.

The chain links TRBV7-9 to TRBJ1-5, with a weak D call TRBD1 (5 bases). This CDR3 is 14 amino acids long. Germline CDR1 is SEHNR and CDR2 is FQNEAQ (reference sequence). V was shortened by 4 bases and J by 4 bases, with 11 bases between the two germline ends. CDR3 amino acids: CASSSRQKNQPQHF. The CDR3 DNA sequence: TGTGCCAGCAGCTCGAGACAGAAGAATCAGCCCCAGCATTTT.

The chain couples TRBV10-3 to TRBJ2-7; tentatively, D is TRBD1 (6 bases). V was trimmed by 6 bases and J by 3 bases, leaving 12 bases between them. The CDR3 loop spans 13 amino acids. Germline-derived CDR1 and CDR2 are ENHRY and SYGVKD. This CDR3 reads CAISPDSFYEQYF. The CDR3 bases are TGTGCCATCAGCCCGGACAGCTTCTACGAGCAGTACTTC.

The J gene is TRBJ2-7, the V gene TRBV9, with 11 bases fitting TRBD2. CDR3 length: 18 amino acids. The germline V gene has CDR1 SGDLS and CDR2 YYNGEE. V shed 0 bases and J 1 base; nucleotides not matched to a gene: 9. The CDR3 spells CASSVGSGGTSGSYEQYF. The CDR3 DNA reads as TGTGCCAGCAGCGTAGGTAGTGGTGGGACTAGCGGTTCCTACGAGCAGTACTTC.

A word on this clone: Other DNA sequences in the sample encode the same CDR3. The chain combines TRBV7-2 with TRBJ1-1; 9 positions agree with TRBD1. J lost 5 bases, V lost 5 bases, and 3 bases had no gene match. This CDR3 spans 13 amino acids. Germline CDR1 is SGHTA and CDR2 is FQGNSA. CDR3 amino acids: CASSLDRGTEAFF. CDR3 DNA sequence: TGTGCCAGCAGCCTGGACAGGGGTACTGAAGCTTTCTTT.

CDR3 protein: CASSPVMGAGNEKLFF. CDR3 bases: TGCGCCAGCAGCCCGGTGATGGGGGCAGGCAATGAAAAACTGTTTTTT. The chain joins TRBV4-3 to TRBJ1-4; possibly TRBD1 for D (6 bases). From germline, CDR1 is LGHNA and CDR2 YSLEER. The CDR3 has 16 amino acids. Trimming removed 4 bases from V and 5 bases from J, with 17 bases in between.

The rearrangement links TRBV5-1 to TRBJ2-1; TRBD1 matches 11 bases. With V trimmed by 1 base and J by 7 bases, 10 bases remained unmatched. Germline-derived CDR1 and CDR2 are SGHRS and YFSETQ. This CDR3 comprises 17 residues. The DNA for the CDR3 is TGCGCCAGCAGCTTGCTGGGGCCCGGGACAGGGGGAAATGAGCAGTTCTTC. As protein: CASSLLGPGTGGNEQFF.

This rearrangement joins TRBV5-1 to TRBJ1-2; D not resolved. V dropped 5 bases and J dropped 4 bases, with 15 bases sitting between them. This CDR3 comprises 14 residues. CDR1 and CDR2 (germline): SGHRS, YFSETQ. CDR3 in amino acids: CASRSPGSFYGYTF. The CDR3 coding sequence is TGCGCCAGCAGGTCGCCAGGTTCTTTCTATGGCTACACCTTC.

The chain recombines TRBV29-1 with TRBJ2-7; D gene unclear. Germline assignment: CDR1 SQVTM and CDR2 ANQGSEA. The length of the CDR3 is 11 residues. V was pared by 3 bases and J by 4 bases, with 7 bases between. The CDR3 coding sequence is TGCAGCGTTGATAATAGTTACGAGCAGTACTTC. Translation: CSVDNSYEQYF.

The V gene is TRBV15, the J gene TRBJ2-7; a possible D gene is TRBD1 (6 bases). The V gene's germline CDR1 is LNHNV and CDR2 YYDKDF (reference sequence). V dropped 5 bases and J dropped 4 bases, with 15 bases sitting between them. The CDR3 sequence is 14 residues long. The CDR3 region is CATSQGTPSYEQYF. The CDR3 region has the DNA TGTGCCACCAGCCAAGGGACACCGTCTTACGAGCAGTACTTC.

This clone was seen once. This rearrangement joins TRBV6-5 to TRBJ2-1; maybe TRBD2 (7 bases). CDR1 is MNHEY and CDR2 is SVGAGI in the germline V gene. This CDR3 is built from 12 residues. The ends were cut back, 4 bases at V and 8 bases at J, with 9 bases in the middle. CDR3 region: CASSWGGDEQFF. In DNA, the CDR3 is TGTGCCAGCAGTTGGGGGGGCGATGAGCAGTTCTTC.

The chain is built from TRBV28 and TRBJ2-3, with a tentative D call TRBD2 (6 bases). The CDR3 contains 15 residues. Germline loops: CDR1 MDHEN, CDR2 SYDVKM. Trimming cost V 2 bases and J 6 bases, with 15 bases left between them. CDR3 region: CASSLVGSRGDTQYF. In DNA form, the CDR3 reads TGTGCCAGCAGTTTAGTCGGGAGCCGCGGGGATACGCAGTATTTT.

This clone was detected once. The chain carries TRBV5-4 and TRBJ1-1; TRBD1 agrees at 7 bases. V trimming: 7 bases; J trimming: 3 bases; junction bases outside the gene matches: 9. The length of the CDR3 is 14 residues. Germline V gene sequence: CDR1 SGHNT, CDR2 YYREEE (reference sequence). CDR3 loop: CASGKQGLDTEAFF. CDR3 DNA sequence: TGTGCCAGCGGGAAACAGGGGTTAGACACTGAAGCTTTCTTT.

The CDR3 region is CATSRAGNTIYF. CDR3 coding DNA: TGTGCCACCAGCAGAGCAGGAAACACCATATATTTT. V usage is TRBV15 and J usage is TRBJ1-3, with D uncertain. Germline lookup yields CDR1 LNHNV and CDR2 YYDKDF (reference sequence). The CDR3 consists of 12 residues. V lost 1 base, J lost 4 bases, and 2 bases lay in between.